One sample yielded the 2 T cell receptor beta chains listed below, sequenced in a study of blood T cells in healthy people across ages. Sample-barcoded 5' priming and a J-beta primer mix drove a second PCR of 7 to 11 cycles. A single record per CDR3 protein comes from TCRdb applying MiXCR to the 5' RACE reads. Among approximately 1.5 million distinct CDR3 sequences listed, 35% to 45% were seen once. Sequencing used blood. These receptors were collected from a woman under 30 in good health.

The chain recombines TRBV5-6 with TRBJ1-2; D might be TRBD1 (6 bases). The V gene's germline CDR1 is SGHDT and CDR2 YYEEEE. This CDR3 is 13 amino acids long. Trimming stripped 4 bases from V and 10 bases from J, with 17 bases between. CDR3 residues: CASSDVRDKVYTF. The CDR3 DNA is TGTGCCAGCAGCGACGTCCGGGACAAGGTCTACACCTTC.

V is TRBV20-1 and J is TRBJ2-5; perhaps TRBD1 as D (6 bases). The V end lost 3 bases, the J end lost 5 bases, and 10 bases lay between the germline ends. In germline, CDR1 is DFQATT, CDR2 SNEGSKA (reference sequence). The CDR3 consists of 12 residues. For the CDR3, the DNA is TGCAGTGCTAGCAGGGGAGCGGAGACCCAGTACTTC. Protein: CSASRGAETQYF.